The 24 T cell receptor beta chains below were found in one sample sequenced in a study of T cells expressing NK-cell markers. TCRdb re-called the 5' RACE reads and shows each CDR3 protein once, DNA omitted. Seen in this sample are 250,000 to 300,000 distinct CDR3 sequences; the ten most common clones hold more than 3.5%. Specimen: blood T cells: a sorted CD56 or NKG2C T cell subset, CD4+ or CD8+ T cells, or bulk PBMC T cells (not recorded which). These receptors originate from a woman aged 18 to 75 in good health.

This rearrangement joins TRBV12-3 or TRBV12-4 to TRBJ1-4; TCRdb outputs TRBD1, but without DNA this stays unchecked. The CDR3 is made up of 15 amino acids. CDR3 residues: CASSLLGQGNEKLFF.

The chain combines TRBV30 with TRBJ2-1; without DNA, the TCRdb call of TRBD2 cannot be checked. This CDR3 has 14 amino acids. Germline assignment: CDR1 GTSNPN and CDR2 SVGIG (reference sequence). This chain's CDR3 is CASVGLAGQWEQFF.

CDR3 region: CASKQIKGVFSPLHF. This sequence joins TRBV27 and TRBJ1-6; TCRdb's assignment of TRBD1 cannot be checked, as there is no DNA. Germline assignment: CDR1 MNHEY and CDR2 SMNVEV (reference sequence). The CDR3 loop spans 15 amino acids.

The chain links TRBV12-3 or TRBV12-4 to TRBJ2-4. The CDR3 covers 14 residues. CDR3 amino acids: CASRKDLAKNIQYF.

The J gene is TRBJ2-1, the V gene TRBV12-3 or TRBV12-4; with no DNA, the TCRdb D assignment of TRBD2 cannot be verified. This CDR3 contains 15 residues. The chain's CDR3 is CASTLRISGSNEQFF.

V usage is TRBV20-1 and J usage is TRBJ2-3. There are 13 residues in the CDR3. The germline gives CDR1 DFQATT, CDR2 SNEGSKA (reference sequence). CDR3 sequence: CSATREGTDTQYF.

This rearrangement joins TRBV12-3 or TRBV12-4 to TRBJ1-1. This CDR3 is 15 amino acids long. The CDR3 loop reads CASSSHGEASTEAFF.

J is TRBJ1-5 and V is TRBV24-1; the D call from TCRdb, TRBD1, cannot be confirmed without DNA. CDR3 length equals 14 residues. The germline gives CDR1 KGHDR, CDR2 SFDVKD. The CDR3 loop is CATSDSRTGQPQHF.

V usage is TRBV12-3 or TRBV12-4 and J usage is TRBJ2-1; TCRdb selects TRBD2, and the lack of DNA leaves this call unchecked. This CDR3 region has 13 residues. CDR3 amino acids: CAQTSGVDNEQFF.

The CDR3 region is CASSSGQGAPSGANVLTF. The chain uses TRBV11-2 and TRBJ2-6; TCRdb selects TRBD1, and the lack of DNA leaves this call unchecked. Germline CDR1 and CDR2: SGHAT and FQNNGV. The CDR3 has 18 residues.

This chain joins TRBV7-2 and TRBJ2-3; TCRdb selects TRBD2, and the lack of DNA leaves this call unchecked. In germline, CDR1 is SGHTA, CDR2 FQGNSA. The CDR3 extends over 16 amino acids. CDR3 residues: CASSSLERGDTDTQYF.

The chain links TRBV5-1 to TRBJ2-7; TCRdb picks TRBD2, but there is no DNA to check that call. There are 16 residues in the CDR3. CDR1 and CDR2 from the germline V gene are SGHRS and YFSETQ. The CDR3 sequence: CASSLILAGNSYEQYF.

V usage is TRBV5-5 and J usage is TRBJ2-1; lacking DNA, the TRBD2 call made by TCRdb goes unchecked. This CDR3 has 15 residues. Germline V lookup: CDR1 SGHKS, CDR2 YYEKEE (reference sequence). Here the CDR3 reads CASSLFLAGYNEQFF.

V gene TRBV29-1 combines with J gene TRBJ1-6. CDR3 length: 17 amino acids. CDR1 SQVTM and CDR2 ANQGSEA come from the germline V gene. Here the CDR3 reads CSVRMGTAGSYNSPLHF.

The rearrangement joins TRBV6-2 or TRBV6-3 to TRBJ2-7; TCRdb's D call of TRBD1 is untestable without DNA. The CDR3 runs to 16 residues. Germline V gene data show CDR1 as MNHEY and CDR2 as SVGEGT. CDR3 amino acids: CASSYVSGTASYEQYF.

The CDR3 here is CASSLDAGATGELFF. This rearrangement joins TRBV5-1 to TRBJ2-2; without DNA, the TCRdb call of TRBD1 cannot be checked. This CDR3 spans 15 amino acids. Germline V gene data show CDR1 as SGHRS and CDR2 as YFSETQ.

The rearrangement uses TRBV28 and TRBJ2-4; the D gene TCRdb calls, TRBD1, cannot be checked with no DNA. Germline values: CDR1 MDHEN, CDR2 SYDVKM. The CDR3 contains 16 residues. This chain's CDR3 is CASSYTGVSPKNIQYF.

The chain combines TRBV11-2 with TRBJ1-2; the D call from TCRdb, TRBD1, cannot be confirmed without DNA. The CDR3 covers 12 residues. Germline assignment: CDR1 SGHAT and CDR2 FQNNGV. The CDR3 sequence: CASSQGQYGYTF.

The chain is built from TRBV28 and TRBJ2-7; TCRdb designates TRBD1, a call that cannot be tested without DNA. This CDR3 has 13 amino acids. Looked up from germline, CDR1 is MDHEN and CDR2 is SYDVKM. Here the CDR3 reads CASRADRSREQYF.

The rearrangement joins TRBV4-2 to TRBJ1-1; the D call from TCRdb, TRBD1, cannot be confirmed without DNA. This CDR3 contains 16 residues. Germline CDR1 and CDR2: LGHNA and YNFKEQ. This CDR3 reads CASSHLPGTTNTEAFF.

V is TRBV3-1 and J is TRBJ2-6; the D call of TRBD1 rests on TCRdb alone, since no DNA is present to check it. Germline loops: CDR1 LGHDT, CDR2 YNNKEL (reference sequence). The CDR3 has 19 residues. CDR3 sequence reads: CASSRIRTGTSYGANVLTF.

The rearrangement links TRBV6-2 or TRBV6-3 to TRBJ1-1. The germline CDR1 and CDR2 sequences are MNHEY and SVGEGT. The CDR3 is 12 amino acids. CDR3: CASSYGEARAFF.

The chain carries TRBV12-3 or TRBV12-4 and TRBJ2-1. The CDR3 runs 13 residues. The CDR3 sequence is CASRLGAYNEQFF.

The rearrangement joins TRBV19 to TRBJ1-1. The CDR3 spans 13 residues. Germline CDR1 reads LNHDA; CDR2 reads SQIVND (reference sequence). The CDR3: CASSSASPTEAFF.